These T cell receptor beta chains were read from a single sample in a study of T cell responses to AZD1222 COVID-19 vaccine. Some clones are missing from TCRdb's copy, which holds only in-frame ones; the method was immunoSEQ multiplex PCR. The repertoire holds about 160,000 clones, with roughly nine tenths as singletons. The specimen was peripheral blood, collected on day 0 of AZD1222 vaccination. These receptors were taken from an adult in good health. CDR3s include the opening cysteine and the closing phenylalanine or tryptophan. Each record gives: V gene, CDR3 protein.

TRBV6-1 CASSESGRNANYGYTF
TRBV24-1 CATREGRTGELFF
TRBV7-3 CASSFGVGETQYF
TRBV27 CASSSGTGGRVNQPQHF
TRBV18 CASSPQGGGYTF
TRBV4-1 CASSPIQNSKAFF
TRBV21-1 CASSNRRDETDTQYF
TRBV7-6 CASSLRRASGGANEQFF
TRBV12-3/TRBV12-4 CASRKETNQPQHF
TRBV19 CASRLYTGELFF
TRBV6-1 CASSALTPMFPNEQFF
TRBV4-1 CASSQRIGDPTKIAKNIQYF
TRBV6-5 CASTAGSGGRETQYF
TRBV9 CASSPGQGSGSDTEAFF
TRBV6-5 CASRPGVQMNTEAFF
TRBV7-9 CASSSMGTEAFF
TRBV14 CASSQRTSNYGYTF
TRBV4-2 CASSPPGQINYGYTF
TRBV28 CASSQTANYGYTF
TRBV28 CASSLPWGGGTYNSPLHF
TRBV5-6 CASSLGVGRGNQPQHF
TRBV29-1 CSVTGTERYNEQFF